The 21 T cell receptor beta chains below were found in one sample sequenced in a study of technical replicates of blood from a few donors. Profiling relied on immunoSEQ multiplex PCR, and the TCRdb table lists in-frame clones only, not all of them. The profile shows around 100,000 clones, roughly 95% of them singletons. The sequenced material came from T cells isolated from PBMCs. These receptors all come from a human donor in good health.

The genes are TRBV7-3 and TRBJ1-5; possibly TRBD1 for D (5 bases). The CDR3 runs to 15 residues. Trimming took 0 bases from V and 1 from J, leaving 7 bases between them. Germline CDR1 SGHTA, CDR2 FQGTGA. The CDR3 DNA reads TGTGCCAGCAGCTTAACGGGGGGGAGCAATCAGCCCCAGCATTTT. Its translation is CASSLTGGSNQPQHF.

This chain joins TRBV28 and TRBJ2-7, with 8 nucleotides matching TRBD1. CDR1 and CDR2 (germline): MDHEN, SYDVKM. After removal of 4 bases from V and 6 bases from J, the junction contained 8 bases not matched to a gene. The CDR3 extends over 14 amino acids. DNA of the CDR3: TGTGCCAGCAGTTCCGGACAGGGCTGGCGCGAGCAGTACTTC. This codes for CASSSGQGWREQYF.

The chain couples TRBV19 to TRBJ1-1; D not certain. CDR1 and CDR2 from the germline V gene are LNHDA and SQIVND (reference sequence). The V end lost 7 bases, the J end lost 1 base, and 7 bases lay between the germline ends. The CDR3 runs to 12 residues. The CDR3 bases are TGTGCCAGTACCCTTAGGAACACTGAAGCTTTCTTT. This encodes CASTLRNTEAFF.

The table lists this clone with a count of one. The rearrangement joins TRBV5-8 to TRBJ1-3; 7 nucleotides line up with TRBD1. This CDR3 spans 17 amino acids. Germline CDR1 reads SGHTS; CDR2 reads YDEGEE. The V gene end was trimmed by 0 bases and the J gene end by 5 bases; junction bases not matched to a gene: 11. CDR3 region: CASSLGGTVGLRNTIYF. In nucleotides, the CDR3 is TGTGCCAGCAGCTTGGGGGGGACAGTCGGACTCCGAAACACCATATATTTT.

The chain is built from TRBV2 and TRBJ2-7; D perhaps matches TRBD1 (5 bases). V lost 7 bases, J lost 0 bases, and 10 bases lay in between. CDR1 and CDR2 from the germline V gene are SNHLY and FYNNEI. This CDR3 is built from 13 residues. The CDR3 region has the DNA TGTGCCAGCAAATACAGGATCTCCTACGAGCAGTACTTC. As protein: CASKYRISYEQYF.

The chain combines TRBV5-4 with TRBJ2-1; TRBD2 aligns across 12 bases. The germline CDR1 and CDR2 sequences are SGHNT and YYREEE (reference sequence). The CDR3 length is 16 residues. With 4 bases clipped from V and 0 bases from J, the junction kept 2 bases outside the gene matches. The CDR3 nucleotides are TGTGCCAGCAGCCTAGCGGGAGGGCCCTCCTACAATGAGCAGTTCTTC. Translation: CASSLAGGPSYNEQFF.

V and J are TRBV11-2 and TRBJ2-1; 13 bases are shared with TRBD2. The trim removed 5 bases at V and 10 bases at J, leaving 11 bases unmatched. Germline-derived CDR1 and CDR2 are SGHAT and FQNNGV. The CDR3 has 16 amino acids. CDR3 protein: CASSPRTSGRRGEQFF. CDR3 DNA sequence: TGTGCCAGCAGCCCCAGGACTAGCGGGAGAAGGGGGGAGCAGTTCTTC.

This clone was seen once. The chain is built from TRBV21-1 and TRBJ1-4; the DNA was not used to check the table's D call, TRBD1. TRBV21-1 is marked as a pseudogene. The CDR3 has 15 residues. CDR3 bases: TGTGCCAGCAGCAATCAAGGGACAGGGCATGAAAAACTGTTTTTT. Protein: CASSNQGTGHEKLFF.

The chain is built from TRBV5-4 and TRBJ1-2; 7 nucleotides align to TRBD1. The ends lost 5 bases at V and 2 bases at J; junction bases unmatched: 9. Germline V CDR1 and CDR2: SGHNT, YYREEE (reference sequence). This CDR3 region has 15 residues. The chain's CDR3 is CASRHWNRGNYGYTF. CDR3 sequence (DNA): TGTGCCAGCAGACATTGGAACAGGGGCAACTATGGCTACACCTTC.

The V and J genes are TRBV6-5 and TRBJ2-7; D possibly corresponds to TRBD1 (5 bases). The CDR3 contains 14 residues. Germline CDR1 is MNHEY and CDR2 is SVGAGI. Trimming took off 2 bases at V and 2 bases at J, with 10 bases between the two ends. CDR3 DNA sequence: TGTGCCAGCAGTTACGACCCAGGGCCCTACGAGCAGTACTTC. Amino acid sequence: CASSYDPGPYEQYF.

This chain links TRBV6-1 with TRBJ1-3, with no clear D. Trimming took 0 bases from V and 4 from J, leaving 13 bases between them. This CDR3 region has 16 residues. Germline assignment: CDR1 MNHNS and CDR2 SASEGT. The CDR3 DNA is TGTGCCAGCAGTGAAGCGGGAGTCATTGAGGGAAACACCATATATTTT. Its translation is CASSEAGVIEGNTIYF.

J is TRBJ2-7 and V is TRBV9, with TRBD1 matching over 7 bases. V was pared by 0 bases and J by 3 bases, with 9 bases of the junction left unmatched. Germline V CDR1 and CDR2: SGDLS, YYNGEE. The CDR3 consists of 16 residues. DNA for the CDR3: TGTGCCAGCAGCGTAGATTCGAGACAGGGCAGCTACGAGCAGTACTTC. As protein: CASSVDSRQGSYEQYF.

This chain uses TRBV6-6 with TRBJ1-6; D call uncertain. From germline, CDR1 is MNHNY and CDR2 SVGAGI (reference sequence). CDR3 size: 15 residues. Deletions cut 2 bases from V and 4 bases from J, with 9 bases between. CDR3 coding DNA: TGTGCCAGCAGTTACGAGGCGGCGTATAATTCACCCCTCCACTTT. This sequence encodes CASSYEAAYNSPLHF.

The chain couples TRBV9 to TRBJ1-2; no clear D. This CDR3 contains 20 residues. Trimming removed 5 bases from V and 2 bases from J, with 31 bases in between. In germline, CDR1 is SGDLS, CDR2 YYNGEE. CDR3: CASSPDQAETHQRLNYGYTF. The CDR3 region has the DNA TGTGCCAGCAGTCCGGATCAGGCCGAAACACACCAGAGACTAAACTATGGCTACACCTTC.

This clone was seen a handful of times. The J gene is TRBJ1-5, the V gene TRBV30, with TRBD1 identical over 9 bases. This CDR3 region has 14 residues. In germline, CDR1 is GTSNPN, CDR2 SVGIG (reference sequence). Losses at the gene ends were 5 bases for V and 5 bases for J; bases not matched to a gene: 7. CDR3 protein: CAWSSGQGHQPQHF. The CDR3 DNA sequence: TGTGCCTGGTCTTCGGGACAGGGTCATCAGCCCCAGCATTTT.

The chain is built from TRBV28 and TRBJ2-3, with D tentatively TRBD1 (6 bases). The V end was cut by 5 bases, the J end by 4 bases, with 10 bases between. The germline CDR1 and CDR2 sequences are MDHEN and SYDVKM. The CDR3 spans 13 residues. The CDR3 is CASSTQGPDTQYF. DNA of the CDR3: TGTGCCAGCAGTACCCAGGGGCCAGATACGCAGTATTTT.

This clone appeared a single time. The chain links TRBV2 to TRBJ2-2, with D uncertain. In germline, CDR1 is SNHLY, CDR2 FYNNEI. Trimming cost V 8 bases and J 0 bases, with 10 bases left between them. The CDR3 loop spans 14 amino acids. CDR3 region: CASSVVTNTGELFF. CDR3 nucleotides: TGTGCCAGCTCGGTAGTAACGAACACCGGGGAGCTGTTTTTT.

This chain links TRBV7-9 with TRBJ2-1; 7 bases line up with TRBD1. The CDR3 runs 15 residues. V lost 5 bases and J lost 4; bases outside the gene matches: 8. CDR1 and CDR2 (germline): SEHNR, FQNEAQ (reference sequence). The CDR3 spells CASSPPGTAYNEQFF. The CDR3, as DNA: TGTGCCAGCAGCCCCCCCGGGACAGCGTACAATGAGCAGTTCTTC.

V and J are TRBV6-4 and TRBJ2-3; 8 nucleotides line up with TRBD2. The CDR3 consists of 14 residues. V lost 8 bases, J lost 2 bases, and 6 bases stayed unmatched. Germline assignment: CDR1 MRHNA and CDR2 SNTAGT. The CDR3 DNA is TGTGCCAGCTCAGCGGGAGACGACACAGATACGCAGTATTTT. Encoded protein: CASSAGDDTDTQYF.

The chain joins TRBV7-9 to TRBJ2-1, with D possibly matching TRBD2 (5 bases). CDR3 length equals 12 residues. The germline V and J ends were trimmed by 11 bases and 4 bases, with 12 bases remaining between them. Germline V gene data show CDR1 as SEHNR and CDR2 as FQNEAQ (reference sequence). CDR3 sequence (DNA): TGTGCCCAGACTACAGAGTACAATGAGCAGTTCTTC. Its translation is CAQTTEYNEQFF.

The chain uses TRBV5-5 and TRBJ2-1, with 9 bases fitting TRBD1. Germline CDR1 and CDR2: SGHKS and YYEKEE (reference sequence). This CDR3 has 16 amino acids. V shed 3 bases and J 2 bases; nucleotides not matched to a gene: 6. The CDR3 bases are TGTGCCAGCAGCTCGTATCGACAGGGGGCCTACAATGAGCAGTTCTTC. This sequence encodes CASSSYRQGAYNEQFF.